The rows below give T cell receptor beta chains drawn from one sample of a study of neurological immune-mediated disorders. TCRdb ran MiXCR on the 5' RACE reads and lists one entry per CDR3 protein. The data show about 65,000 distinct CDR3 sequences, 4.1% seen once. The sample comprised PBMCs. These receptors were collected from a man in his forties or fifties with multiple sclerosis. Both conserved end residues are part of each CDR3. The order of the fields is J gene, clone size, V gene, CDR3 protein. Size values are once, few and many counts, or a class for expanded clones, and some rows have none.

j_gene: TRBJ2-1; abundance: many; v_gene: TRBV6-6; CDR3aa: CASSPNPGTSDSYNEQFF
j_gene: TRBJ2-2; abundance: few; v_gene: TRBV11-2; CDR3aa: CASSLVTMNTGELFF
j_gene: TRBJ2-7; abundance: many; v_gene: TRBV7-2; CDR3aa: CASSRQGLAGGRNF
j_gene: TRBJ2-2; abundance: .; v_gene: TRBV5-1; CDR3aa: CASRKQVSGELFF
j_gene: TRBJ1-6; abundance: many; v_gene: TRBV5-1; CDR3aa: CASSLVGSRGGSPLNF
j_gene: TRBJ2-2; abundance: many; v_gene: TRBV5-1; CDR3aa: CASSLRSGELFF
j_gene: TRBJ2-6; abundance: many; v_gene: TRBV4-1; CDR3aa: CASSPKTVSGVSGANVLTF
j_gene: TRBJ2-5; abundance: many; v_gene: TRBV28; CDR3aa: CASSGGLETQYF
j_gene: TRBJ1-5; abundance: many; v_gene: TRBV5-6; CDR3aa: CASSLTGDSNQPQHF
j_gene: TRBJ2-1; abundance: many; v_gene: TRBV6-1; CDR3aa: CASSEVGQASGWFF
j_gene: TRBJ1-1; abundance: .; v_gene: TRBV6-5; CDR3aa: CASSYSMFAPPGGNTEAFF
j_gene: TRBJ1-5; abundance: .; v_gene: TRBV12-3/TRBV12-4; CDR3aa: CASSNSGSGSNQPQHF
j_gene: TRBJ1-2; abundance: many; v_gene: TRBV7-2; CDR3aa: CASSRRQDYGYTF
j_gene: TRBJ2-5; abundance: many; v_gene: TRBV5-5; CDR3aa: CASSLEAGSFRVETQYF
j_gene: TRBJ2-2; abundance: many; v_gene: TRBV10-3; CDR3aa: CAISPGGHTGELFF
j_gene: TRBJ2-5; abundance: many; v_gene: TRBV19; CDR3aa: CASSTQEEETQYF
j_gene: TRBJ2-5; abundance: many; v_gene: TRBV5-4; CDR3aa: CASSFRGGPETQYF
j_gene: TRBJ2-7; abundance: many; v_gene: TRBV5-5; CDR3aa: CASSRAFLWGYEQYF
j_gene: TRBJ1-2; abundance: many; v_gene: TRBV6-5; CDR3aa: CASSPLGTGNYGYTF
j_gene: TRBJ1-6; abundance: many; v_gene: TRBV20-1; CDR3aa: CSAPGQGATLHF
j_gene: TRBJ1-2; abundance: many; v_gene: TRBV20-1; CDR3aa: CSASPGWYWYGYTF
j_gene: TRBJ2-7; abundance: many; v_gene: TRBV5-5; CDR3aa: CASSLLPDTYEQYF
j_gene: TRBJ2-1; abundance: many; v_gene: TRBV20-1; CDR3aa: CSARIGQFYNEQFF
j_gene: TRBJ1-2; abundance: many; v_gene: TRBV14; CDR3aa: CASSQGPNYGYTF
j_gene: TRBJ2-1; abundance: many; v_gene: TRBV10-3; CDR3aa: CAIGTVDNEQFF
j_gene: TRBJ1-6; abundance: many; v_gene: TRBV5-6; CDR3aa: CASSSGQGGSPLHF
j_gene: TRBJ2-1; abundance: many; v_gene: TRBV4-3; CDR3aa: CASSQDLGQGHNEQFF
j_gene: TRBJ1-6; abundance: many; v_gene: TRBV20-1; CDR3aa: CSARVRRGQGFSPLHF
j_gene: TRBJ1-6; abundance: many; v_gene: TRBV7-9; CDR3aa: CASSKARAYSPLHF
j_gene: TRBJ2-1; abundance: many; v_gene: TRBV5-1; CDR3aa: CASRWTSGGAYNEQFF
j_gene: TRBJ2-2; abundance: many; v_gene: TRBV6-5; CDR3aa: CASSRLDRGTGELFF
j_gene: TRBJ1-1; abundance: few; v_gene: TRBV20-1; CDR3aa: CSARALGQTLNTEAFF
j_gene: TRBJ2-7; abundance: many; v_gene: TRBV4-1; CDR3aa: CASSQVADSSYEQYF
j_gene: TRBJ2-5; abundance: many; v_gene: TRBV2; CDR3aa: CASSEQGMVSQETQYF
j_gene: TRBJ2-2; abundance: many; v_gene: TRBV20-1; CDR3aa: CSAQGTGELFF
j_gene: TRBJ1-5; abundance: .; v_gene: TRBV20-1; CDR3aa: CSARGGASNQPQNF
j_gene: TRBJ2-5; abundance: .; v_gene: TRBV5-1; CDR3aa: CASSLSGRLETQHF
j_gene: TRBJ2-5; abundance: many; v_gene: TRBV15; CDR3aa: CATSRASGGAGTQYF
j_gene: TRBJ2-2; abundance: many; v_gene: TRBV10-3; CDR3aa: CAIRSGVVTGELFF
j_gene: TRBJ1-6; abundance: many; v_gene: TRBV4-2; CDR3aa: CASSPGNSPLNF
j_gene: TRBJ1-5; abundance: few; v_gene: TRBV21-1; CDR3aa: CATIQRTPSYSNQPQNF
j_gene: TRBJ2-5; abundance: many; v_gene: TRBV9; CDR3aa: CASSVAGGPETQYF
j_gene: TRBJ1-3; abundance: many; v_gene: TRBV5-1; CDR3aa: CASSLASLNSGNTIYF
j_gene: TRBJ2-7; abundance: many; v_gene: TRBV10-3; CDR3aa: CAISDAGVFDEQYF